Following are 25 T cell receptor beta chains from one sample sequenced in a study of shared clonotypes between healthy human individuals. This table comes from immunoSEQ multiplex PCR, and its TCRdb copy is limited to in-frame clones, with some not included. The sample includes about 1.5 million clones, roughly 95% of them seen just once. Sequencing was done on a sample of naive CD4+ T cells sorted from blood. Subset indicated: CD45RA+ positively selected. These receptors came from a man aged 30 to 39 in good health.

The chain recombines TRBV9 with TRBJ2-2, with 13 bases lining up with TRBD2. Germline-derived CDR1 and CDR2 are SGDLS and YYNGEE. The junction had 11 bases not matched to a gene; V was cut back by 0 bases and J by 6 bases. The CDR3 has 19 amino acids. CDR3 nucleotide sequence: TGTGCCAGCAGCGTAGCACTAGCGGGAGGGCCAGTTAAGCCCGGGGAGCTGTTTTTT. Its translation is CASSVALAGGPVKPGELFF. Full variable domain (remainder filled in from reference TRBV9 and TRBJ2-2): DSGVTQTPKHLITATGQRVTLRCSPRSGDLSVYWYQQSLDQGLQFLIQYYNGEERAKGNILERFSAQQFPDLHSELNLSSLELGDSALYFCASSVALAGGPVKPGELFFGEGSRLTVL.

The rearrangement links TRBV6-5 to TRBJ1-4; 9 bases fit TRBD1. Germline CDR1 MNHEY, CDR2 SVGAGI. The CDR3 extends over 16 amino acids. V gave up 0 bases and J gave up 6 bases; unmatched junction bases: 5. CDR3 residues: CASSYSTGGLDEKLFF. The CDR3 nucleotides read TGTGCCAGCAGTTACTCGACAGGGGGGCTTGATGAAAAACTGTTTTTT.

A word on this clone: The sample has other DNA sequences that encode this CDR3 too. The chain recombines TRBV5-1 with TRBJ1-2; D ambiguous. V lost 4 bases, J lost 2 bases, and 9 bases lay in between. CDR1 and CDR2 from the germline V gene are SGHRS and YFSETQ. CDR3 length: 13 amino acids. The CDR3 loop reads CASSLRENYGYTF. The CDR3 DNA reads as TGCGCCAGCAGCCTCCGGGAGAACTATGGCTACACCTTC.

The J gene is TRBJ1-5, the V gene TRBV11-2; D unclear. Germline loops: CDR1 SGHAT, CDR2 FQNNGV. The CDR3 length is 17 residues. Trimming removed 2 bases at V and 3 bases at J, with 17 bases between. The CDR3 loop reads CASSLSSGSANNQPQHF. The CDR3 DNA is TGTGCCAGCAGCTTAAGTTCGGGGTCAGCGAACAATCAGCCCCAGCATTTT. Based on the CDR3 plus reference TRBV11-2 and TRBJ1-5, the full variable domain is EAGVAQSPRYKIIEKRQSVAFWCNPISGHATLYWYQQILGQGPKLLIQFQNNGVVDDSQLPKDRFSAERLKGVDSTLKIQPAKLEDSAVYLCASSLSSGSANNQPQHFGDGTRLSIL.

The chain's CDR3 is CASREGGTGNQPQHF. In DNA, the CDR3 is TGTGCCAGCAGGGAGGGGGGTACGGGCAATCAGCCCCAGCATTTT. The J gene is TRBJ1-5, the V gene TRBV28; D is perhaps TRBD1 (6 bases). The CDR3 is made up of 15 amino acids. Trimming took off 6 bases at V and 2 bases at J, with 14 bases between the two ends. CDR1 and CDR2 from the germline V gene are MDHEN and SYDVKM.

The CDR3 protein is CASYTGGQPQHF. DNA of the CDR3: TGCGCCAGCTATACAGGGGGTCAGCCCCAGCATTTT. V usage is TRBV5-1 and J usage is TRBJ1-5, with 8 bases identical to TRBD1. The V gene end was trimmed by 7 bases and the J gene end by 6 bases; junction bases not matched to a gene: 3. This CDR3 contains 12 residues. CDR1 is SGHRS, CDR2 YFSETQ, per germline.

CDR3 nucleotide sequence: TGCGCCAGCAGCCAGACAGGGTTGGCCGGAAACACCATATATTTT. It translates to CASSQTGLAGNTIYF. The chain carries TRBV5-1 and TRBJ1-3, with 7 bases fitting TRBD1. In germline, CDR1 is SGHRS, CDR2 YFSETQ. The length of the CDR3 is 15 residues. The V segment lost 4 bases and the J segment 4 bases; nucleotides outside the gene matches: 8.

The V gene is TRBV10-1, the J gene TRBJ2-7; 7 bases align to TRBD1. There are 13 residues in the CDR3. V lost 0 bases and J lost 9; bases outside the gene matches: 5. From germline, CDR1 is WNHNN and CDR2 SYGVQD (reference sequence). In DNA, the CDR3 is TGCGCCAGCAGTGAGTCGGTCAGGGGGACGCAGTACTTC. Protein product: CASSESVRGTQYF.

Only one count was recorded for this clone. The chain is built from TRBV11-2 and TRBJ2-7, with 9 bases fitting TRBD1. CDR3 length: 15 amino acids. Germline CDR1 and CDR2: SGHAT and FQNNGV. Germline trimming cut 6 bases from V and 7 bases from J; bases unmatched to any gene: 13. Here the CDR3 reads CASRKVSGTGIEQYF. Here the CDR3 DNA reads TGTGCCAGCAGAAAAGTTTCGGGGACAGGGATTGAGCAGTACTTC.

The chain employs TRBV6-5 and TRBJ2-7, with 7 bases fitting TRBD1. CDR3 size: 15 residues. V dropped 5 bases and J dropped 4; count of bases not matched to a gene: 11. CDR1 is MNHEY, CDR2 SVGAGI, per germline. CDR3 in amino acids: CASSRPGQITYEQYF. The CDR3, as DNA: TGTGCCAGCAGTCGACCGGGACAGATAACTTACGAGCAGTACTTC.

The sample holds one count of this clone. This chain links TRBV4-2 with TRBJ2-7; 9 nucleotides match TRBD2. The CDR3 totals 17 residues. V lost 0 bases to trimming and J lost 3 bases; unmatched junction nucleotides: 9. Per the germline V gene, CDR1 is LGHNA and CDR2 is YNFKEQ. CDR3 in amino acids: CASSQDVAGGNHYEQYF. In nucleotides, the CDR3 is TGTGCCAGCAGCCAAGATGTGGCGGGAGGGAACCACTACGAGCAGTACTTC.

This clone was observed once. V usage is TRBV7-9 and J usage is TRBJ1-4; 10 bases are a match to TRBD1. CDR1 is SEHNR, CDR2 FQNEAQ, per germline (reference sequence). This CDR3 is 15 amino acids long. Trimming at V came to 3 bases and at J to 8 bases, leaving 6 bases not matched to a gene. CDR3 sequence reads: CASSFGTGVMEKLFF. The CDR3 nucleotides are TGTGCCAGCAGCTTTGGGACAGGGGTAATGGAAAAACTGTTTTTT.

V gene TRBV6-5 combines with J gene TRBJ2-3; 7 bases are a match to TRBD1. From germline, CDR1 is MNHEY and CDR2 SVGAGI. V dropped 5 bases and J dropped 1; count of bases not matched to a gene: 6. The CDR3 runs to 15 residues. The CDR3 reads CASSTTGARTDTQYF. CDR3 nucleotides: TGTGCCAGCAGTACTACAGGGGCCCGCACAGATACGCAGTATTTT.

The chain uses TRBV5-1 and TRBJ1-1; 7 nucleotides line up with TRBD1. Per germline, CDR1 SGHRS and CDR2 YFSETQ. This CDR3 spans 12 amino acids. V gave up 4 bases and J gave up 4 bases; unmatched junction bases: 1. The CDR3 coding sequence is TGCGCCAGCAGCGCAGGGGGCACTGAAGCTTTCTTT. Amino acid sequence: CASSAGGTEAFF.

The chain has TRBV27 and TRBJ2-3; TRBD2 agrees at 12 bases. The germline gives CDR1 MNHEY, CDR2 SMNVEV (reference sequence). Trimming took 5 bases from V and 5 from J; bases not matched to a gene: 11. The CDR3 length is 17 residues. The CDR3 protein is CASSTRTSGKLGDTQYF. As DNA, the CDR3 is TGTGCCAGCAGTACCCGGACTAGCGGGAAGCTAGGAGATACGCAGTATTTT.

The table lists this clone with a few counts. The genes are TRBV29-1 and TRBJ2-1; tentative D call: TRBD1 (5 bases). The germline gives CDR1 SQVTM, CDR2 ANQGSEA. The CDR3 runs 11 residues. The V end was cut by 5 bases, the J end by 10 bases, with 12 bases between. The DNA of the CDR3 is TGCAGCGTTAGACAGTCCTCCGAGCAGTTCTTC. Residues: CSVRQSSEQFF.

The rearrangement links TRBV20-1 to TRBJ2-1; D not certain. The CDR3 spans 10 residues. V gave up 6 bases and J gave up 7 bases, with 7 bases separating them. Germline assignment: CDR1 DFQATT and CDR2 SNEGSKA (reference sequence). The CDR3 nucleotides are TGCAGTGCCCCTGGGAATGAGCAGTTCTTC. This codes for CSAPGNEQFF.

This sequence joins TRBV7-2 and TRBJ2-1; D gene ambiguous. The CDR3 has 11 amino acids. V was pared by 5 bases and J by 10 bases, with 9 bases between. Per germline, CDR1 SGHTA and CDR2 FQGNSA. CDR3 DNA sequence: TGTGCCAGCAGCCCCGACACCGAGCAGTTCTTC. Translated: CASSPDTEQFF. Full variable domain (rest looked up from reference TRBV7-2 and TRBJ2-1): GAGVSQSPSNKVTEKGKDVELRCDPISGHTALYWYRQSLGQGLEFLIYFQGNSAPDKSGLPSDRFSAERTGGSVSTLTIQRTQQEDSAVYLCASSPDTEQFFGPGTRLTVL.

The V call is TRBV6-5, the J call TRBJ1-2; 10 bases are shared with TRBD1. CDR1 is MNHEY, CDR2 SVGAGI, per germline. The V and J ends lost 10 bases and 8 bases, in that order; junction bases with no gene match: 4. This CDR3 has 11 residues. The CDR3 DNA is TGTGCCACCGGGACAGGGGCCGGCTACACCTTC. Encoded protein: CATGTGAGYTF.

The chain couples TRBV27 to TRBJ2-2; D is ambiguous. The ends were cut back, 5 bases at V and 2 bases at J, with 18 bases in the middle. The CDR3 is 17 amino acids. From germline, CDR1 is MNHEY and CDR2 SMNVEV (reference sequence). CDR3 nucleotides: TGTGCCAGCAGTCCTGGATTAGCCCGCTCTAACACCGGGGAGCTGTTTTTT. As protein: CASSPGLARSNTGELFF.

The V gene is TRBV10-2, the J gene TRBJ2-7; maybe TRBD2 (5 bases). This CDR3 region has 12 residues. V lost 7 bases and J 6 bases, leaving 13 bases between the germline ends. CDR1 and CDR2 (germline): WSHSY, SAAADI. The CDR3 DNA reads TGCGCCAGCACGGACCCCCGGGGCGAGCAGTACTTC. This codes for CASTDPRGEQYF.

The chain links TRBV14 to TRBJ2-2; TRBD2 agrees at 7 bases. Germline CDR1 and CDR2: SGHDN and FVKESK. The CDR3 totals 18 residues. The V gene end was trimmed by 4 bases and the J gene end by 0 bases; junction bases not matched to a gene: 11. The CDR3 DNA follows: TGTGCCAGCAGCCGCCGCGGGGGAGGTTACGCGAACACCGGGGAGCTGTTTTTT. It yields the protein CASSRRGGGYANTGELFF.

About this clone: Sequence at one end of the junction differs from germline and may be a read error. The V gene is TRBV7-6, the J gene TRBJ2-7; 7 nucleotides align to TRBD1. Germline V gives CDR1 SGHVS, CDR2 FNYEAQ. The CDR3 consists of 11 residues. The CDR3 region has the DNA TGTGCCAGCAGCTTAACCCGGGACAGAGTCTTC. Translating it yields CASSLTRDRVF.

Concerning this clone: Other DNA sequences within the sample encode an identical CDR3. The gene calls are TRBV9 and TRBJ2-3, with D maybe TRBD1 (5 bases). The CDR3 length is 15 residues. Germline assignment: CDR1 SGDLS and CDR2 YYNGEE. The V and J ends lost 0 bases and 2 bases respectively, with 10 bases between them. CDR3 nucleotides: TGTGCCAGCAGCGTAGGGCAGGGTTTCACAGATACGCAGTATTTT. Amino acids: CASSVGQGFTDTQYF.

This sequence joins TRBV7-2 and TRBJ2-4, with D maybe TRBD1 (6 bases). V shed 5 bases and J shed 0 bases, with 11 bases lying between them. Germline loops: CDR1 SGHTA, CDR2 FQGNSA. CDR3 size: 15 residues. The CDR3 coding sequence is TGTGCCAGCAGCCCAGGGGTCATAGCCAAAAACATTCAGTACTTC. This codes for CASSPGVIAKNIQYF.